The 27 T cell receptor beta chains presented below share a single source sample, sequenced in a study of long-term antiretroviral therapy in people with HIV (dated 2022 in TCRdb). Sequencing of the TRB variable region was done with the immunoSEQ hsTCRB v3.0 assay at survey level resolution. TCRdb stores this immuneACCESS table with in-frame sequences only. Part of the clones is absent; in the studies checked, under half of the shortfall reflects unresolved V genes, and no reason is known for the rest. For this sample there are 25,000 to 35,000 clones; approximately 93% appear just once. The leading ten clones occupy roughly 6.7% of the sample. The sample in question was unsorted PBMCs, obtained around 6.5 years after starting antiretroviral therapy. These receptors came from a middle-aged woman with HIV.

The chain employs TRBV4-3 and TRBJ1-4; D possibly corresponds to TRBD1 (6 bases). Between the trimmed V and J ends, which lost 0 bases and 7 bases, there was a span of 18 bases. Per germline, CDR1 LGHNA and CDR2 YSLEER. The CDR3 extends over 17 amino acids. CDR3 residues: CASSQDVTGSRGEKLFF. CDR3 bases: TGCGCCAGCAGCCAAGATGTCACAGGGTCGCGTGGTGAAAAACTGTTTTTT.

The chain carries TRBV29-1 and TRBJ2-3; the D gene is possibly TRBD1 (6 bases). Germline-derived CDR1 and CDR2 are SQVTM and ANQGSEA. The CDR3 loop spans 14 amino acids. Trimming pared 3 bases from V and 3 bases from J, leaving 13 bases between. In nucleotides, the CDR3 is TGCAGCGTTGACGCAGGGGTTGGGACAGATACGCAGTATTTT. Amino acid sequence: CSVDAGVGTDTQYF.

The rearrangement uses TRBV29-1 and TRBJ2-1; 7 bases align to TRBD2. The germline V gene encodes CDR1 SQVTM and CDR2 ANQGSEA. The CDR3 is 14 residues long. After removal of 1 base from V and 2 bases from J, the junction contained 2 bases not matched to a gene. The CDR3, as DNA: TGCAGCGTTGAAGCTAGCGGCGCCTACAATGAGCAGTTCTTC. Amino acid sequence: CSVEASGAYNEQFF.

This clone was recorded only once. The chain joins TRBV5-4 to TRBJ2-7; D is uncertain. CDR3 length: 13 residues. Germline V gene data show CDR1 as SGHNT and CDR2 as YYREEE (reference sequence). Trimming removed 2 bases from V and 7 bases from J, with 13 bases in between. The CDR3 is CASSLKGLEEQYF. CDR3 nucleotides: TGTGCCAGCAGCTTAAAAGGTTTGGAAGAGCAGTACTTC.

The gene calls are TRBV29-1 and TRBJ1-1; D gene uncertain. Germline CDR1 reads SQVTM; CDR2 reads ANQGSEA. V dropped 6 bases and J dropped 6 bases, with 11 bases sitting between them. The CDR3 consists of 11 residues. CDR3 sequence (DNA): TGCAGCGTCGCGCCGACGGCTGAAGCTTTCTTT. It codes for CSVAPTAEAFF.

V gene TRBV4-3 combines with J gene TRBJ2-7; the D is unclear. V lost 0 bases to trimming and J lost 2 bases, with 5 bases between them. Germline V lookup: CDR1 LGHNA, CDR2 YSLEER. This CDR3 is built from 13 residues. The CDR3 is CASSQERTYEQYF. In DNA, the CDR3 is TGCGCCAGCAGCCAAGAGCGAACCTACGAGCAGTACTTC.

The chain combines TRBV6-6 with TRBJ2-7; D might be TRBD1 (6 bases). Germline CDR1 MNHNY, CDR2 SVGAGI (reference sequence). This CDR3 is built from 16 residues. The V and J ends lost 5 bases and 2 bases respectively, with 19 bases between them. This CDR3 reads CASSTTGTSIAYEQYF. The CDR3 bases are TGTGCCAGCAGTACAACCGGGACATCGATAGCCTACGAGCAGTACTTC.

The rearrangement links TRBV2 to TRBJ2-5; possible D gene TRBD1, 6 bases. The CDR3 is 14 residues long. Germline CDR1 and CDR2: SNHLY and FYNNEI. The germline V and J ends were trimmed by 2 bases and 6 bases, with 13 bases remaining between them. The CDR3 is CASSEWGRQKTQYF. CDR3 bases: TGTGCCAGCAGTGAATGGGGGCGTCAGAAGACCCAGTACTTC.

This rearrangement joins TRBV5-8 to TRBJ2-5; 14 bases fit TRBD2. J was trimmed by 2 bases and V by 4 bases; bases with no gene match: 4. Germline assignment: CDR1 SGHTS and CDR2 YDEGEE. The CDR3 sequence is 16 residues long. CDR3 amino acids: CASSPWTSGGQETQYF. Written as DNA, the CDR3 is TGTGCCAGCAGCCCCTGGACTAGCGGGGGGCAAGAGACCCAGTACTTC.

The chain recombines TRBV19 with TRBJ1-4, with 9 nucleotides matching TRBD1. CDR1 and CDR2 from the germline V gene are LNHDA and SQIVND (reference sequence). The CDR3 has 15 amino acids. V gave up 8 bases and J gave up 3 bases; unmatched junction bases: 7. In DNA form, the CDR3 reads TGTGCCAGTGCCCGGGACAGGGCTGCTAATGAAAAACTGTTTTTT. It encodes CASARDRAANEKLFF.

This clone showed up just once. This chain links TRBV19 with TRBJ1-1; a weak D match, TRBD1 (6 bases). Trimming cost V 3 bases and J 0 bases, with 14 bases left between them. CDR3 size: 16 residues. Germline lookup yields CDR1 LNHDA and CDR2 SQIVND (reference sequence). The CDR3 DNA sequence: TGTGCCAGTAGTATGGGAGGGGGGCCTCTGAACACTGAAGCTTTCTTT. This translates into CASSMGGGPLNTEAFF.

The rearrangement links TRBV9 to TRBJ2-6, with D maybe TRBD1 (6 bases). V gave up 3 bases and J gave up 4 bases, with 14 bases separating them. Germline V lookup: CDR1 SGDLS, CDR2 YYNGEE. This CDR3 is 16 amino acids long. The CDR3 sequence: CASSGATGSGANVLTF. The CDR3 coding sequence is TGTGCCAGCAGCGGAGCTACAGGGTCCGGGGCCAACGTCCTGACTTTC.

This chain joins TRBV6-5 and TRBJ2-3; a weak D match, TRBD2 (7 bases). Trimming shortened V by 6 bases and J by 6 bases, and 13 bases separated the two germline ends. The CDR3 is 13 amino acids. Germline-derived CDR1 and CDR2 are MNHEY and SVGAGI. The CDR3 spells CASRRGPGDTQYF. The CDR3 DNA reads TGTGCCAGCAGGCGGGGGCCGGGGGATACGCAGTATTTT.

The chain combines TRBV12-5 with TRBJ1-5; D uncertain. V was trimmed by 0 bases and J by 9 bases, leaving 18 bases between them. Germline CDR1 and CDR2: LGHNT and FRNRAP. CDR3 length: 16 amino acids. The CDR3 reads CASGLVPPVGHWPQHF. The CDR3 DNA is TGTGCTAGTGGTTTGGTACCCCCGGTAGGCCACTGGCCCCAGCATTTT.

This sequence joins TRBV7-2 and TRBJ1-2; 7 bases line up with TRBD1. The junction had 13 bases not matched to a gene; V was cut back by 5 bases and J by 4 bases. Germline V CDR1 and CDR2: SGHTA, FQGNSA. There are 16 residues in the CDR3. The CDR3 is CASSPFEGGSFYGYTF. In DNA, the CDR3 is TGTGCCAGCAGCCCATTTGAAGGGGGCAGTTTCTATGGCTACACCTTC.

The V call is TRBV15, the J call TRBJ1-3; D uncertain. CDR1 is LNHNV and CDR2 is YYDKDF in the germline V gene (reference sequence). V dropped 0 bases and J dropped 2 bases, with 8 bases sitting between them. The CDR3 sequence is 15 residues long. The CDR3 nucleotides are TGTGCCACCAGCAGAGATCGCCTTGCTGGAAACACCATATATTTT. Encoded protein: CATSRDRLAGNTIYF.

The DNA of the CDR3 is TGTGCCAGCAGCTTAGCGCACCCGGGCAAGCAGTATTTT. Translated, it gives CASSLAHPGKQYF. The rearrangement joins TRBV7-8 to TRBJ2-3; D is uncertain. CDR3 length: 13 amino acids. The germline CDR1 and CDR2 sequences are SGHVS and FQNEAQ. Trimming left V 0 bases short and J 11 bases short, with 12 bases between.

The chain combines TRBV13 with TRBJ1-2; perhaps TRBD1 as D (5 bases). CDR1 and CDR2 (germline): PRHDT, FYEKMQ (reference sequence). This CDR3 has 15 residues. Trimming took 6 bases from V and 6 from J, leaving 20 bases between them. CDR3 DNA sequence: TGTGCCAGCAGAGACGGGGGGAGGAAAAACGATGGCTACACCTTC. Encoded protein: CASRDGGRKNDGYTF.

The V gene is TRBV6-5, the J gene TRBJ2-7; D is unclear. The germline V and J ends were trimmed by 2 bases and 6 bases, with 8 bases remaining between them. Germline V CDR1 and CDR2: MNHEY, SVGAGI. The CDR3 extends over 12 amino acids. CDR3 sequence (DNA): TGTGCCAGCAGTTACCCCCACAGCGAGCAGTACTTC. Protein: CASSYPHSEQYF.

The DNA for the CDR3 is TGTGCCAGCAGCTTAGGAGTGGACTATGGCTACACCTTC. It codes for CASSLGVDYGYTF. V is TRBV13 and J is TRBJ1-2, with D unclear. The CDR3 consists of 13 residues. Trimming removed 0 bases from V and 3 bases from J, with 5 bases in between. CDR1 and CDR2 from the germline V gene are PRHDT and FYEKMQ (reference sequence).

The CDR3 DNA sequence: TGTGCCAGTAGTATCGCGTTTGGGGGAAGCAATCAGCCCCAGCATTTT. This sequence encodes CASSIAFGGSNQPQHF. This chain connects TRBV19 to TRBJ1-5; TRBD1 is a possible D gene (5 bases). In germline, CDR1 is LNHDA, CDR2 SQIVND (reference sequence). CDR3 length equals 16 residues. V was cut by 3 bases and J by 1 base, with 13 bases left in between.

The chain joins TRBV19 to TRBJ1-3, with D perhaps TRBD1 (6 bases). The CDR3 is 16 residues long. Germline CDR1 and CDR2: LNHDA and SQIVND (reference sequence). V lost 3 bases and J lost 6, with 18 bases in between. The CDR3 DNA sequence: TGTGCCAGTAGTATTGGTTGGGCAGGGGCCCAAAACACCATATATTTT. Its translation: CASSIGWAGAQNTIYF.

The CDR3 DNA follows: TGTGCCAGCAGTTTATCCGGGACCGGGGAGCTGTTTTTT. It is translated as CASSLSGTGELFF. The chain uses TRBV28 and TRBJ2-2; D call uncertain. CDR1 MDHEN and CDR2 SYDVKM come from the germline V gene. Trimming cost V 1 base and J 5 bases, with 5 bases left between them. The CDR3 extends over 13 amino acids.

The chain has TRBV9 and TRBJ1-3; D not resolved. Trimming pared 2 bases from V and 4 bases from J, leaving 7 bases between. This CDR3 contains 13 residues. Germline values: CDR1 SGDLS, CDR2 YYNGEE. CDR3 protein: CASSVDGGNTIYF. In nucleotides, the CDR3 is TGTGCCAGCAGCGTTGACGGGGGAAACACCATATATTTT.

This clone was seen only a few times. V is TRBV5-5 and J is TRBJ2-3, with 9 positions matching TRBD2. CDR1 and CDR2 (germline): SGHKS, YYEKEE (reference sequence). After removal of 2 bases from V and 0 bases from J, the junction contained 4 bases not matched to a gene. The CDR3 loop spans 16 amino acids. In nucleotides, the CDR3 is TGTGCCAGCAGCTTAGGACTAGCGCTGAGCACAGATACGCAGTATTTT. It codes for CASSLGLALSTDTQYF.

The chain is built from TRBV10-3 and TRBJ2-7; the D gene is possibly TRBD2 (5 bases). Per the germline V gene, CDR1 is ENHRY and CDR2 is SYGVKD. V was trimmed by 3 bases and J by 6 bases, leaving 15 bases between them. This CDR3 is built from 14 residues. The CDR3 reads CAISDGSGFGEQYF. The DNA of the CDR3 is TGTGCCATCAGTGACGGTTCGGGGTTCGGCGAGCAGTACTTC.

A note on this clone: A read error may account for a junction end that differs from germline. This specimen includes other DNA sequences encoding the same CDR3. The J gene is TRBJ2-7, the V gene TRBV5-6; 9 bases agree with TRBD2. Germline V lookup: CDR1 SGHDT, CDR2 YYEEEE. The CDR3 is made up of 14 amino acids. CDR3 in DNA: TGTGCCAGTAGCTTGCAAGCGGGGGGCTACGAGCAGTACTTC. It specifies CASSLQAGGYEQYF.